Below are 14 T cell receptor beta chains sequenced from a single sample in a study of T-cell reconstitution after alpha-beta-depleted transplantation in children. Unique molecular identifiers were incorporated during preparation of the TCRbeta library. TCRdb reprocessed the PCR reads via MiXCR and lists one record per CDR3 protein. Of hundreds of thousands of distinct CDR3 sequences in the sample, more than 9% were seen once. The sample in question was PBMCs from the stem cell graft donor, obtained from the stem cell graft. Every receptor here comes from a human donor who donated a stem cell graft to a child with SCID.

V usage is TRBV2 and J usage is TRBJ1-1; 8 nucleotides agree with TRBD1. Germline loops: CDR1 SNHLY, CDR2 FYNNEI. CDR3 length equals 13 residues. With 8 bases clipped from V and 7 bases from J, the junction kept 9 bases outside the gene matches. The CDR3 sequence: CASFRAGGSEAFF. The CDR3 DNA follows: TGTGCCAGCTTCAGAGCAGGGGGCAGTGAAGCTTTCTTT.

This chain's CDR3 is CASSLDRGKQETQYF. Written as DNA, the CDR3 is TGTGCCAGCAGCTTAGACAGGGGGAAACAAGAGACCCAGTACTTC. V is TRBV7-8 and J is TRBJ2-5; 8 bases are shared with TRBD1. Germline V CDR1 and CDR2: SGHVS, FQNEAQ. The CDR3 sequence is 15 residues long. V was pared by 1 base and J by 2 bases, with 3 bases of the junction left unmatched. Full variable domain (rest looked up from reference TRBV7-8 and TRBJ2-5): GAGVSQSPRYKVAKRGQDVALRCDPISGHVSLFWYQQALGQGPEFLTYFQNEAQLDKSGLPSDRFFAERPEGSVSTLKIQRTQQEDSAVYLCASSLDRGKQETQYFGPGTRLLVL.

This clonotype was seen repeatedly, ten times or more. The V call is TRBV20-1, the J call TRBJ2-1; a possible D gene is TRBD2 (5 bases). The CDR3 loop spans 12 amino acids. The germline V gene has CDR1 DFQATT and CDR2 SNEGSKA (reference sequence). V lost 5 bases to trimming and J lost 3 bases, with 8 bases between them. The CDR3 DNA is TGCAGTGCTGCCGGGGACTACAATGAGCAGTTCTTC. Its protein product is CSAAGDYNEQFF.

In this sample, this clonotype turned up a few times. The rearrangement joins TRBV3-1 to TRBJ2-3; either TRBD1 or TRBD2 may supply D (6 bases each). Germline values: CDR1 LGHDT, CDR2 YNNKEL (reference sequence). The germline V and J ends were trimmed by 6 bases and 4 bases, with 23 bases remaining between them. This CDR3 has 17 amino acids. The CDR3 protein is CASSLPLGGGKADTQYF. The CDR3 nucleotides are TGTGCCAGCAGTCTACCCCTCGGAGGGGGGAAGGCAGATACGCAGTATTTT.

This clonotype appeared a few times. The chain links TRBV12-3 or TRBV12-4 to TRBJ2-7; the D is unclear. Trimming removed 6 bases at V and 7 bases at J, with 22 bases between. The CDR3 length is 15 residues. CDR3 nucleotides: TGTGCCAGCAGCCGTACCTCGGCAGGCCTAAGGGAGCAGTACTTC. Translating it yields CASSRTSAGLREQYF.

The table lists this clonotype with a few counts. The rearrangement joins TRBV12-3 or TRBV12-4 to TRBJ2-7; D call uncertain. CDR3 length: 14 residues. V gave up 0 bases and J gave up 2 bases, with 8 bases separating them. The CDR3 DNA is TGTGCCAGCAGTTTAGCCGGCTCGACCTACGAGCAGTACTTC. It specifies CASSLAGSTYEQYF.

This clonotype occurred a few times. The rearrangement joins TRBV9 to TRBJ2-1; D could derive from TRBD1 or TRBD2 (5 bases each). Trimming shortened V by 2 bases and J by 10 bases, and 13 bases separated the two germline ends. The CDR3 extends over 13 amino acids. The V gene's germline CDR1 is SGDLS and CDR2 YYNGEE. The CDR3 nucleotides read TGTGCCAGCAGCGTCGGGACGGGGCTCGAGCAGTTCTTC. It translates to CASSVGTGLEQFF. Together with reference TRBV9 and TRBJ2-1, the CDR3 gives the full variable domain: DSGVTQTPKHLITATGQRVTLRCSPRSGDLSVYWYQQSLDQGLQFLIQYYNGEERAKGNILERFSAQQFPDLHSELNLSSLELGDSALYFCASSVGTGLEQFFGPGTRLTVL.

This clonotype has only a few counts. The V and J genes are TRBV20-1 and TRBJ2-7, with 11 bases aligning to TRBD1. The CDR3 extends over 13 amino acids. The trim removed 4 bases at V and 4 bases at J, leaving 3 bases unmatched. Germline V gene sequence: CDR1 DFQATT, CDR2 SNEGSKA (reference sequence). CDR3 coding DNA: TGCAGTGCTAAAGGGGACAGGGGGTACGAGCAGTACTTC. Protein product: CSAKGDRGYEQYF.

The genes are TRBV6-1 and TRBJ2-2; possibly TRBD2 for D (6 bases). The CDR3 has 15 amino acids. Trimming pared 7 bases from V and 8 bases from J, leaving 20 bases between. Germline assignment: CDR1 MNHNS and CDR2 SASEGT. CDR3 amino acids: CASIGRDLSGGELFF. The CDR3 bases are TGTGCCAGCATTGGGCGGGACCTTTCGGGGGGGGAGCTGTTTTTT.

This clonotype was observed many times. The CDR3, as DNA: TGTGCCACCAGTGATTTAGACACCGGGGAGCTGTTTTTT. It specifies CATSDLDTGELFF. The V call is TRBV24-1, the J call TRBJ2-2, with unresolved D. Trimming took off 1 base at V and 3 bases at J, with 2 bases between the two ends. Per the germline V gene, CDR1 is KGHDR and CDR2 is SFDVKD. This CDR3 comprises 13 residues.

In regard to this clonotype: A much larger clone sits a single nucleotide away, making a read error possible. The CDR3 reads CSADPAGGPHERFF. CDR3 sequence (DNA): TGCAGTGCCGACCCGGCAGGGGGCCCTCATGAGCGGTTCTTC. The rearrangement uses TRBV20-1 and TRBJ2-1; TRBD1 agrees at 8 bases. Germline V gives CDR1 DFQATT, CDR2 SNEGSKA (reference sequence). The CDR3 has 14 residues.

Many counts were recorded for this clonotype. V and J are TRBV28 and TRBJ1-1; 8 bases agree with TRBD1. This CDR3 comprises 15 residues. With V trimmed by 5 bases and J by 2 bases, 7 bases remained unmatched. Germline V gene sequence: CDR1 MDHEN, CDR2 SYDVKM. The chain's CDR3 is CASSPLDRVNTEAFF. In nucleotides, the CDR3 is TGTGCCAGCAGTCCACTGGACAGGGTAAACACTGAAGCTTTCTTT.

Concerning this clonotype itself: A much larger clone lies one base from this, so it may be a read error. This sequence joins TRBV5-1 and TRBJ2-7, with D unresolved. Trimming left V 0 bases short and J 0 bases short, with 13 bases between. CDR3 length: 16 amino acids. Looked up from germline, CDR1 is SGHRS and CDR2 is YFSETQ. CDR3 nucleotide sequence: TGCGCCAGCAGCTTGGTATCCCCGGAAGCCTCCTACGAGCAGTACTTC. Amino acids: CASSLVSPEASYEQYF.

The rearrangement joins TRBV7-9 to TRBJ1-2, with D unresolved. V was pared by 5 bases and J by 5 bases, with 12 bases between. This CDR3 spans 13 amino acids. CDR1 is SEHNR, CDR2 FQNEAQ, per germline (reference sequence). The CDR3 coding sequence is TGTGCCAGCAGCGCGGCAGTGGAGTATGGCTACACCTTC. Translation gives CASSAAVEYGYTF.